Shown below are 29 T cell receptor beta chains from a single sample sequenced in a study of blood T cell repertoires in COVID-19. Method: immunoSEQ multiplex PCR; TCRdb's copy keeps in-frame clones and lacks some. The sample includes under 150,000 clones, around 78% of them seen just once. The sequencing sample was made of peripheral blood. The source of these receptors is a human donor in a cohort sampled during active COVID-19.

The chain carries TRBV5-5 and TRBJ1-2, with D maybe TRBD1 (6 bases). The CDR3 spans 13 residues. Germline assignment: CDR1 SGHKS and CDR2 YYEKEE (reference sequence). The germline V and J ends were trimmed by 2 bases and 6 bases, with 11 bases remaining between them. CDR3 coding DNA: TGTGCCAGCAGCTTTCAGGGGAAGGATGGCTACACCTTC. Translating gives CASSFQGKDGYTF.

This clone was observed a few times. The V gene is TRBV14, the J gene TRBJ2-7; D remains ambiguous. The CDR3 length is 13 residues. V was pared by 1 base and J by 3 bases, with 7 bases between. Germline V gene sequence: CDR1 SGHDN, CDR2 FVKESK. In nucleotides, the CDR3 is TGTGCCAGCAGCCAAGGAGTAAGCTACGAGCAGTACTTC. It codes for CASSQGVSYEQYF.

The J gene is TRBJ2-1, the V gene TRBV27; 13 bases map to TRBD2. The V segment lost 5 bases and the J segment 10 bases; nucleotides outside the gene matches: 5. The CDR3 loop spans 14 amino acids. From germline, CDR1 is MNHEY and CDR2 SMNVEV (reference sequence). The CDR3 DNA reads TGTGCCAGCAGTCTTACTAGCGGGGGGGCGGAGCAGTTCTTC. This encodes CASSLTSGGAEQFF.

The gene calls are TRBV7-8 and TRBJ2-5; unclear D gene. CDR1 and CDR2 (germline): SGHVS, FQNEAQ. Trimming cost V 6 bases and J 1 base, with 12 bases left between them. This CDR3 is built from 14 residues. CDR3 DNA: TGTGCCAGCAGGGGCTTGGCGATCCAAGAGACCCAGTACTTC. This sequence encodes CASRGLAIQETQYF. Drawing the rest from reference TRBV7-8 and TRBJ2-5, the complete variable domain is GAGVSQSPRYKVAKRGQDVALRCDPISGHVSLFWYQQALGQGPEFLTYFQNEAQLDKSGLPSDRFFAERPEGSVSTLKIQRTQQEDSAVYLCASRGLAIQETQYFGPGTRLLVL.

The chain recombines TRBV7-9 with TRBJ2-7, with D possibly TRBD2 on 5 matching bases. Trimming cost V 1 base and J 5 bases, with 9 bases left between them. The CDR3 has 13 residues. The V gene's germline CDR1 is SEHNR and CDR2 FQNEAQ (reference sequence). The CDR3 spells CASSLERVDEQYF. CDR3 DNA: TGTGCCAGCAGCTTAGAGAGGGTTGACGAGCAGTACTTC. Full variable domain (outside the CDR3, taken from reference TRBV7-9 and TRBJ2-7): DTGVSQNPRHKITKRGQNVTFRCDPISEHNRLYWYRQTLGQGPEFLTYFQNEAQLEKSRLLSDRFSAERPKGSFSTLEIQRTEQGDSAMYLCASSLERVDEQYFGPGTRLTVT.

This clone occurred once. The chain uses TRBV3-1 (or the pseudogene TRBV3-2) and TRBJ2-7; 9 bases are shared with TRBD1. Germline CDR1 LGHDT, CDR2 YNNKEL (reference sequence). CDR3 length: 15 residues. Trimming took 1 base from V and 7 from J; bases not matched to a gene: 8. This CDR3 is CASSQATGGIGEQYF. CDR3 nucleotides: TGTGCCAGCAGCCAAGCGACAGGGGGAATAGGGGAGCAGTACTTC.

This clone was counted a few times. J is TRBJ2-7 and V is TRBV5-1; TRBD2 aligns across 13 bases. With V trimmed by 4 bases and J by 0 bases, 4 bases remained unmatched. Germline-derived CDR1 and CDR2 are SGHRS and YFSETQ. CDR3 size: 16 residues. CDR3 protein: CASSAGLAGDSYEQYF. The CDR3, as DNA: TGCGCCAGCAGCGCAGGACTAGCGGGGGACTCCTACGAGCAGTACTTC.

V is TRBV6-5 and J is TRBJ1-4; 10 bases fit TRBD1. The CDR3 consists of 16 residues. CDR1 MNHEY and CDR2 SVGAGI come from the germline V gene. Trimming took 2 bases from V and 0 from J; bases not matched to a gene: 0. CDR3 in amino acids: CASSYGTGATNEKLFF. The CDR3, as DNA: TGTGCCAGCAGTTACGGGACAGGGGCAACTAATGAAAAACTGTTTTTT.

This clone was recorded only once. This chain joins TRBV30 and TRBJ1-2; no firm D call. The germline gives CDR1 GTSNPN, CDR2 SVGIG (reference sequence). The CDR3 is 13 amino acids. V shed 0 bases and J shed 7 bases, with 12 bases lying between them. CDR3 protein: CAWSVGGRAGYTF. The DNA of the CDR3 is TGTGCCTGGAGTGTGGGAGGGAGGGCTGGCTACACCTTC.

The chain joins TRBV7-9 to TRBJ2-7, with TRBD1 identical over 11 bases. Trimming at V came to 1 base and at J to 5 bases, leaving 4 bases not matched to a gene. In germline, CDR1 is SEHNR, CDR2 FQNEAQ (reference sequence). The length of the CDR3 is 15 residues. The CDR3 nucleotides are TGTGCCAGCAGCTTAGGGACAGGGGGCTGGAACGAGCAGTACTTC. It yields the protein CASSLGTGGWNEQYF.

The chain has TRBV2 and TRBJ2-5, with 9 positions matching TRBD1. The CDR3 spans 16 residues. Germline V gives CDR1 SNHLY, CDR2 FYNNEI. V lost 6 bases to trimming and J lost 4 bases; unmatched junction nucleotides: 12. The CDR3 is CASSSPGQGIRETQYF. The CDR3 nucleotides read TGTGCCAGCAGCTCTCCGGGACAGGGTATAAGAGAGACCCAGTACTTC.

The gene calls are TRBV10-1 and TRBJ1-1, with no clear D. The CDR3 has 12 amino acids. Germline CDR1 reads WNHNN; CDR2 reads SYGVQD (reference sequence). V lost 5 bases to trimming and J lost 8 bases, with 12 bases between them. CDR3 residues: CASSYTGSEAFF. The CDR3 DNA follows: TGCGCCAGCAGTTACACGGGTTCGGAAGCTTTCTTT.

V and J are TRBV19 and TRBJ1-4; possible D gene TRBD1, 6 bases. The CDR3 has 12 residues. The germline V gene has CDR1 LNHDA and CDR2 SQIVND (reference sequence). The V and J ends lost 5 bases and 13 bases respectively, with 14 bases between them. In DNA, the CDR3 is TGTGCCAGTAGTCCGAAGGACAGCCGACTGTTTTTT. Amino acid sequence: CASSPKDSRLFF.

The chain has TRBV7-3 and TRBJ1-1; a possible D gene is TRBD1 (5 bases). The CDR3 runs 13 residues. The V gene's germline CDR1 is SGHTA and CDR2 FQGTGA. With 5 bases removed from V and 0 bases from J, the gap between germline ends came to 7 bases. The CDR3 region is CASSGGMNTEAFF. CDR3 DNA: TGTGCCAGCAGCGGGGGGATGAACACTGAAGCTTTCTTT.

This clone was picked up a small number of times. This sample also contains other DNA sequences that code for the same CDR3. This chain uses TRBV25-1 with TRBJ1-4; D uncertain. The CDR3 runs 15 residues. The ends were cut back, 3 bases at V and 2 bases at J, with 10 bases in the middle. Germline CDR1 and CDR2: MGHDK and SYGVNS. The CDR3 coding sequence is TGTGCCAGCAGTGAGTCCGGAGCGACTAATGAAAAACTGTTTTTT. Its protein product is CASSESGATNEKLFF.

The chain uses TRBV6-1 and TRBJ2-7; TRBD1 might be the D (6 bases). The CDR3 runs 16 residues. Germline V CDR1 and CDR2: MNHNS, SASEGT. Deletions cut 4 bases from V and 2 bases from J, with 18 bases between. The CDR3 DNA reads TGTGCCAGCAGTGCCTACCGGACAGTTGTTACCTACGAGCAGTACTTC. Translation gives CASSAYRTVVTYEQYF.

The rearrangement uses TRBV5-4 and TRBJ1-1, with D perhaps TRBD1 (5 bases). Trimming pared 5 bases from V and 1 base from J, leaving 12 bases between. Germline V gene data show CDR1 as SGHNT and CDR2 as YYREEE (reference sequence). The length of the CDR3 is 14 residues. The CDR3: CASRYGTGNTEAFF. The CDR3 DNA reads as TGTGCCAGCAGGTATGGGACTGGGAACACTGAAGCTTTCTTT.

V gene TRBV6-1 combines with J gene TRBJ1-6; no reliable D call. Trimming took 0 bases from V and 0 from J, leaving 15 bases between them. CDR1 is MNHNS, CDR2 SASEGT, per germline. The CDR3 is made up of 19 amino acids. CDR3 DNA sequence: TGTGCCAGCAGTGAAGCCACCCTCGGCGGACTCTCCTATAATTCACCCCTCCACTTT. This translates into CASSEATLGGLSYNSPLHF.

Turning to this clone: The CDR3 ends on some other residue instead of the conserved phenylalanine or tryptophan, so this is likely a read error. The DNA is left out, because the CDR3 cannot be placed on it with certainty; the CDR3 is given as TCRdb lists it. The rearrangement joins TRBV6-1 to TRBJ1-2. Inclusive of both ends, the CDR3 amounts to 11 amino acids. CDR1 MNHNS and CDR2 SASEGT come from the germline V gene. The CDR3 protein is CASSEFWEGVL.

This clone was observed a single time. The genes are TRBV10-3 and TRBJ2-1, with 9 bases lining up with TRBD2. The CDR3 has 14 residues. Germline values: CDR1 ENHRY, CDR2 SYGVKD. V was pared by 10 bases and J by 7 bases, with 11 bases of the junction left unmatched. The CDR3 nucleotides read TGTGCCACCCTACTGGCGGGGGGGCAAAATGAGCAGTTCTTC. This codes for CATLLAGGQNEQFF.

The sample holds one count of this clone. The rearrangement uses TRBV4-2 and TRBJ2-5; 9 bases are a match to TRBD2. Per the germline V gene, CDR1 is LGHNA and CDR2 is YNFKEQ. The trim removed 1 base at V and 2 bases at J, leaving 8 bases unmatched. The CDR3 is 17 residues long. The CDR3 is CASSQAGLARSQETQYF. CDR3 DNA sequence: TGTGCCAGCAGCCAAGCCGGACTAGCGCGCTCTCAAGAGACCCAGTACTTC.

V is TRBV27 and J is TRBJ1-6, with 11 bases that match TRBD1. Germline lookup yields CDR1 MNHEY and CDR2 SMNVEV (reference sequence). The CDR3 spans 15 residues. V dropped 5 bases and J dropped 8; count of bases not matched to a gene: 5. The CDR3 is CASSPRDRGYSPLHF. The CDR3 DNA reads TGTGCCAGCAGTCCGCGGGACAGGGGGTATTCACCCCTCCACTTT.

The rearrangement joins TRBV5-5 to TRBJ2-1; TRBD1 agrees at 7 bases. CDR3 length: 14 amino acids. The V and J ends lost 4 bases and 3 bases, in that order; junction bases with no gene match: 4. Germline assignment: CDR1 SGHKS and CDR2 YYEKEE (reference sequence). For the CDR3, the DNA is TGTGCCAGCAGCCCCGGGACAGACTACAATGAGCAGTTCTTC. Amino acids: CASSPGTDYNEQFF.

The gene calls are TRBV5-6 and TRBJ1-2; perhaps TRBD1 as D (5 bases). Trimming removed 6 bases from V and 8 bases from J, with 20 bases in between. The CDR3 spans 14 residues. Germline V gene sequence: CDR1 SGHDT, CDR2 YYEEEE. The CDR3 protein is CASTLRQTVGGYTF. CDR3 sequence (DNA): TGTGCCAGCACCTTAAGACAGACCGTAGGGGGCTACACCTTC.

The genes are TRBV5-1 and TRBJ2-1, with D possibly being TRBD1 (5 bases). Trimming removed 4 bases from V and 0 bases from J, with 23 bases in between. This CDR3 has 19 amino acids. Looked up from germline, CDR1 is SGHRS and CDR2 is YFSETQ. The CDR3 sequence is CASSRALPEGAFSYNEQFF. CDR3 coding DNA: TGCGCCAGCAGCCGCGCCCTCCCCGAAGGGGCCTTCTCCTACAATGAGCAGTTCTTC.

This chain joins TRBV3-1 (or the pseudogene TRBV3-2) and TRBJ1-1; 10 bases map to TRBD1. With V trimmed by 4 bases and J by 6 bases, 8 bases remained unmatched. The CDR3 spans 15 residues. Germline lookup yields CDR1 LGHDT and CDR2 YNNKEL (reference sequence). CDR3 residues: CASSLLGQGDAEAFF. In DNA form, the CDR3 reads TGTGCCAGCAGCCTTCTAGGACAGGGGGACGCTGAAGCTTTCTTT.

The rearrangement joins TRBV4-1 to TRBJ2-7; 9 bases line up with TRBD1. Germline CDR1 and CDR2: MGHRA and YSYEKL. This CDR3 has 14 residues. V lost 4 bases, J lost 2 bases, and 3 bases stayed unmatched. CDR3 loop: CASSPRQGAYEQYF. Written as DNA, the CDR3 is TGCGCCAGCAGCCCCCGACAGGGGGCCTACGAGCAGTACTTC.

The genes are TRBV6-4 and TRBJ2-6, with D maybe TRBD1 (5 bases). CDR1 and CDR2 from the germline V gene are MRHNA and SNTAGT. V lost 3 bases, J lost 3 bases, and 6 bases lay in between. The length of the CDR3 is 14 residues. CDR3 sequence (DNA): TGTGCCAGCAGTGAGGGGCGTGGGGCCAACGTCCTGACTTTC. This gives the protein CASSEGRGANVLTF.

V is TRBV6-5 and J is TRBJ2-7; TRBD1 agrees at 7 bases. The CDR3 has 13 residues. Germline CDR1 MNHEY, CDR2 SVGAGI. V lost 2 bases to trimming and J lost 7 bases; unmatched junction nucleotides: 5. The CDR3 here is CASSYRGQQEQYF. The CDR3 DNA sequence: TGTGCCAGCAGTTACCGGGGACAGCAGGAGCAGTACTTC.